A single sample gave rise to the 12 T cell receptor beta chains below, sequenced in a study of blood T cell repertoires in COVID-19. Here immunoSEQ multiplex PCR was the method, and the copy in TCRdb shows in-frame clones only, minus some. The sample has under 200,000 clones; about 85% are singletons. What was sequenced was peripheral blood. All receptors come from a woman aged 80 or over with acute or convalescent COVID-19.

The CDR3 DNA is TGTGCCAGCAGCTTGACTCGAAACAATGAGCAGTTCTTC. Its translation: CASSLTRNNEQFF. J is TRBJ2-1 and V is TRBV7-3; D unresolved. The CDR3 extends over 13 amino acids. Per germline, CDR1 SGHTA and CDR2 FQGTGA. The V and J ends lost 3 bases and 5 bases respectively, with 8 bases between them. The full variable domain, with the rest looked up from reference TRBV7-3 and TRBJ2-1, is GAGVSQTPSNKVTEKGKYVELRCDPISGHTALYWYRQSLGQGPEFLIYFQGTGAADDSGLPNDRFFAVRPEGSVSTLKIQRTERGDSAVYLCASSLTRNNEQFFGPGTRLTVL.

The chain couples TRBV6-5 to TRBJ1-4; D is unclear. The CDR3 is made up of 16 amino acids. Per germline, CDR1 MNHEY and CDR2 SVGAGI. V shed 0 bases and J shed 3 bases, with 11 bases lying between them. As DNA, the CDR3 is TGTGCCAGCAGTTACTCCAGCGGGCAGGCTAATGAAAAACTGTTTTTT. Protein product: CASSYSSGQANEKLFF.

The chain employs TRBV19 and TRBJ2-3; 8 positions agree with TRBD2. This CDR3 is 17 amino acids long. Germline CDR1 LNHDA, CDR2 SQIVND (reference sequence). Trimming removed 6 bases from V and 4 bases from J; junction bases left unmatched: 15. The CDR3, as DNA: TGTGCCAGTAGCCCAGAGTTGGGACTAGGGGGGGCAGATACGCAGTATTTT. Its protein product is CASSPELGLGGADTQYF. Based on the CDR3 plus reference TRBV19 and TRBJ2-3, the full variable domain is DGGITQSPKYLFRKEGQNVTLSCEQNLNHDAMYWYRQDPGQGLRLIYYSQIVNDFQKGDIAEGYSVSREKKESFPLTVTSAQKNPTAFYLCASSPELGLGGADTQYFGPGTRLTVL.

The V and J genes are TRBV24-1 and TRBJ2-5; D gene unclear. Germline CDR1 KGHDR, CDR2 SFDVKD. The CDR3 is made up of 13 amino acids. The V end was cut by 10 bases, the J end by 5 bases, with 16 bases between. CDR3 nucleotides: TGTGCCACGAGCCTCGGAGCCCAGGAGACCCAGTACTTC. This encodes CATSLGAQETQYF.

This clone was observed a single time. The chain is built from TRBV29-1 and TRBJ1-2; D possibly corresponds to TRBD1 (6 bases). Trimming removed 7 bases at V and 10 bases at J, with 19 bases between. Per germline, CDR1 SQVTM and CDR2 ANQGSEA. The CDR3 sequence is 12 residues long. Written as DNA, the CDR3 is TGCAGCGCCTCATGGGACACTTTCTCCTACACCTTC. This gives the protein CSASWDTFSYTF.

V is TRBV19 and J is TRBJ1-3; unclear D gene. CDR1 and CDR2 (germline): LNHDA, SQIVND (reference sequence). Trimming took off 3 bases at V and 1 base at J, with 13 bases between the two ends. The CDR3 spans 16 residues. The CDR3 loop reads CASSINGVGSGNTIYF. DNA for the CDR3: TGTGCCAGTAGTATTAACGGGGTTGGATCTGGAAACACCATATATTTT.

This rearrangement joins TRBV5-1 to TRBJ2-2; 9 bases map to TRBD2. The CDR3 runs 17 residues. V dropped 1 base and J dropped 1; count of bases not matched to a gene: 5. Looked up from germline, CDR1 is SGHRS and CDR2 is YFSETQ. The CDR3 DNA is TGCGCCAGCAGCTTGTCTAGCGGGGCGGTGAACACCGGGGAGCTGTTTTTT. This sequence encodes CASSLSSGAVNTGELFF.

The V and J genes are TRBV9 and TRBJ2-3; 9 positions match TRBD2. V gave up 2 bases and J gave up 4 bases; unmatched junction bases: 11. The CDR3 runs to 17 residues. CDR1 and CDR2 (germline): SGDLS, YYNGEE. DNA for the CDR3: TGTGCCAGCAGCGTTGGACTAGCGCGGACGTATGCAGATACGCAGTATTTT. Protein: CASSVGLARTYADTQYF.

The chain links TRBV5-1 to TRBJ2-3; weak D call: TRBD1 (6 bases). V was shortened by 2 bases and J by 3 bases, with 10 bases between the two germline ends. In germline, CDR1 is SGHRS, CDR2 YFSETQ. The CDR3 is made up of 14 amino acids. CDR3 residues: CASSLQGLTDTQYF. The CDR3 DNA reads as TGCGCCAGCAGCTTACAGGGTCTTACAGATACGCAGTATTTT.

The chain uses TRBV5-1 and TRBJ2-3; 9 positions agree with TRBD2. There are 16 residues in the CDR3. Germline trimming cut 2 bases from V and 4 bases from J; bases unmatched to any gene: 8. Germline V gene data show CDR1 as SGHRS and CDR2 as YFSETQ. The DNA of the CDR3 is TGCGCCAGCAGCTTAGGACTAGCGACTCCTTCAGATACGCAGTATTTT. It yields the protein CASSLGLATPSDTQYF. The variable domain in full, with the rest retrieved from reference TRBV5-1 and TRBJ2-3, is KAGVTQTPRYLIKTRGQQVTLSCSPISGHRSVSWYQQTPGQGLQFLFEYFSETQRNKGNFPGRFSGRQFSNSRSEMNVSTLELGDSALYLCASSLGLATPSDTQYFGPGTRLTVL.

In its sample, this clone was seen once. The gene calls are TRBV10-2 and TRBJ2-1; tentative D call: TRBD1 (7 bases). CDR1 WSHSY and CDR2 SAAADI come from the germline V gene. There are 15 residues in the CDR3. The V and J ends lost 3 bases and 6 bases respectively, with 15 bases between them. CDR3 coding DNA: TGCGCCAGCAGTGATGGAGGGGGCGTCCTCAATGAGCAGTTCTTC. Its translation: CASSDGGGVLNEQFF.

DNA of the CDR3: TGTGCCAGCAGTGAATATAGGGGCAACTACAATGAGCAGTTCTTC. Translating it yields CASSEYRGNYNEQFF. The chain employs TRBV25-1 and TRBJ2-1, with D perhaps TRBD1 (5 bases). The CDR3 is made up of 15 amino acids. Between the trimmed V and J ends, which lost 0 bases and 3 bases, there was a span of 9 bases. The germline V gene has CDR1 MGHDK and CDR2 SYGVNS.